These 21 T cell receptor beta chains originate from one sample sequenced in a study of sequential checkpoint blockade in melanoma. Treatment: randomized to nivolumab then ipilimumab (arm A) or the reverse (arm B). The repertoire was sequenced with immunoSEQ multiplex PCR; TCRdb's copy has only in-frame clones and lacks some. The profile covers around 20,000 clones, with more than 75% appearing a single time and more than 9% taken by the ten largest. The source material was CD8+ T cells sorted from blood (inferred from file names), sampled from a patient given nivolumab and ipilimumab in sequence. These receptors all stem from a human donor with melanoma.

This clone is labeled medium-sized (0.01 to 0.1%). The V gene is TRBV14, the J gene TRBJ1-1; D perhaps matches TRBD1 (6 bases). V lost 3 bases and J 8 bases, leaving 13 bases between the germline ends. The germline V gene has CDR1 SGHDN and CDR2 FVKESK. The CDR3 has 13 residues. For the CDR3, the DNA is TGTGCCAGCAGCCAGTACGGGACACCCGAAGCTTTCTTT. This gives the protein CASSQYGTPEAFF.

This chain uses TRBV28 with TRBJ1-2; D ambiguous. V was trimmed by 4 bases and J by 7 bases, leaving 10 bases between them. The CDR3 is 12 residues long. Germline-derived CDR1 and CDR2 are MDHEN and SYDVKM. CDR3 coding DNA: TGTGCCAGCAGTTCTGGGCCGAGTGGCTACACCTTC. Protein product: CASSSGPSGYTF.

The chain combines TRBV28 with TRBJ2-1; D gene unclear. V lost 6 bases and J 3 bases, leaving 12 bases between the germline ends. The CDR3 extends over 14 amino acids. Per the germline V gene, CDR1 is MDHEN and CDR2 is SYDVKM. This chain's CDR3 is CASRRDNIYNEQFF. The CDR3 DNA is TGTGCCAGCAGGAGAGACAACATCTACAATGAGCAGTTCTTC.

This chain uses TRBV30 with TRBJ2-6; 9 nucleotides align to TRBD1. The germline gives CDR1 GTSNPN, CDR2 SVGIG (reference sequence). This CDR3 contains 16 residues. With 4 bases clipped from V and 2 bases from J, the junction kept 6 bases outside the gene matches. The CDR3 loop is CAWNRQGVPGANVLTF. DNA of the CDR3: TGTGCCTGGAACAGACAGGGGGTCCCTGGGGCCAACGTCCTGACTTTC. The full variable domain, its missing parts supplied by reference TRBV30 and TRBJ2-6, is SQTIHQWPATLVQPVGSPLSLECTVEGTSNPNLYWYRQAAGRGLQLLFYSVGIGQISSEVPQNLSASRPQDRQFILSSKKLLLSDSGFYLCAWNRQGVPGANVLTFGAGSRLTVL.

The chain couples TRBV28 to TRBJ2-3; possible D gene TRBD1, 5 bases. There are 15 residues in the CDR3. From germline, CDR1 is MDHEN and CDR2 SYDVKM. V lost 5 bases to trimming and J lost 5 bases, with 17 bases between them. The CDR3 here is CASSPFIPQGDTQYF. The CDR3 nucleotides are TGTGCCAGCAGTCCATTTATCCCCCAGGGAGATACGCAGTATTTT.

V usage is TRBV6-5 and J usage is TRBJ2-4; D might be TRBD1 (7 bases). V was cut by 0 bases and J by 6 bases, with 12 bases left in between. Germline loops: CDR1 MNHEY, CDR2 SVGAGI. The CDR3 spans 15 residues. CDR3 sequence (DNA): TGTGCCAGCAGTTACTCGGAGGGGGCTGGAAACATTCAGTACTTC. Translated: CASSYSEGAGNIQYF.

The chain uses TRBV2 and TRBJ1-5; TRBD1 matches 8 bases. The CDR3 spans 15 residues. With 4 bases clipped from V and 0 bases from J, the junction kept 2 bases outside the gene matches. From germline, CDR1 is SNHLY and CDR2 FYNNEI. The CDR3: CASSGTGNSNQPQHF. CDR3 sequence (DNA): TGTGCCAGCAGTGGGACAGGGAATAGCAATCAGCCCCAGCATTTT.

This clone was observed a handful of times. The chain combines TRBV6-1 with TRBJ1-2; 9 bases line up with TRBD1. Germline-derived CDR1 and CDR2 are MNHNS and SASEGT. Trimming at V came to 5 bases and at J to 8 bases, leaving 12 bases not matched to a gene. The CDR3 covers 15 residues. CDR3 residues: CASSSADRGWQGYTF. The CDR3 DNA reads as TGTGCCAGCAGTTCCGCGGACAGGGGTTGGCAAGGCTACACCTTC.

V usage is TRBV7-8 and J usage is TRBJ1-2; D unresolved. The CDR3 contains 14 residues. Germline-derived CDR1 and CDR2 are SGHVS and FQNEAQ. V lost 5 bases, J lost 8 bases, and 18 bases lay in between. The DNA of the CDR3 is TGTGCCAGCAGCCCACTGTCGACCACCGGGGGCTACACCTTC. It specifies CASSPLSTTGGYTF.

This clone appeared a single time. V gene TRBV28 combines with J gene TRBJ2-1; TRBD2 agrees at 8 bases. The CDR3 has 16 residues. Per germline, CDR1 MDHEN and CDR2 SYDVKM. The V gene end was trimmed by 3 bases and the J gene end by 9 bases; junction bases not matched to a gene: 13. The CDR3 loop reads CASSFPGTSTGTEQFF. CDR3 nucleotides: TGTGCCAGCAGTTTTCCAGGGACTAGTACAGGTACTGAGCAGTTCTTC. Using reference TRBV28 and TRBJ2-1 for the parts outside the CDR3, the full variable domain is DVKVTQSSRYLVKRTGEKVFLECVQDMDHENMFWYRQDPGLGLRLIYFSYDVKMKEKGDIPEGYSVSREKKERFSLILESASTNQTSMYLCASSFPGTSTGTEQFFGPGTRLTVL.

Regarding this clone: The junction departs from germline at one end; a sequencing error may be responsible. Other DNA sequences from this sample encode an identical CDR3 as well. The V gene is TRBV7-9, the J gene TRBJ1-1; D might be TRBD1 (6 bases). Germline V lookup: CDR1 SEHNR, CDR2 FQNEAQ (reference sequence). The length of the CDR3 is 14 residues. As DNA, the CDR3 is TGCGCCAGCAGCGCGGACAGAAAAAACACTGAAGCTTTCTTT. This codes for CASSADRKNTEAFF.

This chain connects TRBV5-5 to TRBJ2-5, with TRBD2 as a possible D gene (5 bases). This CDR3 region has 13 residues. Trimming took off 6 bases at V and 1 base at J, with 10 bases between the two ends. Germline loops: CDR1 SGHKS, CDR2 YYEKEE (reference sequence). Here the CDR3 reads CASNQAAQETQYF. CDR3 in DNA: TGTGCCAGCAACCAAGCGGCCCAAGAGACCCAGTACTTC.

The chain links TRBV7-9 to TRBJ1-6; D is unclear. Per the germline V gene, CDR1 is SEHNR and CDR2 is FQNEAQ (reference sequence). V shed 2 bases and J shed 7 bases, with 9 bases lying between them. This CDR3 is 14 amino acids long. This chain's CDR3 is CASSLMAGNSPLHF. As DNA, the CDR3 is TGTGCCAGCAGCTTAATGGCGGGGAATTCACCCCTCCACTTT.

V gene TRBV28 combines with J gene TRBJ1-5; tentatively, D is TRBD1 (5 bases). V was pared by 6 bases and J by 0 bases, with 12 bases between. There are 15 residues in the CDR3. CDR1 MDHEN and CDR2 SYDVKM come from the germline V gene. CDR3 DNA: TGTGCCAGCAGGACGGGGGGGATTAGCAATCAGCCCCAGCATTTT. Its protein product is CASRTGGISNQPQHF.

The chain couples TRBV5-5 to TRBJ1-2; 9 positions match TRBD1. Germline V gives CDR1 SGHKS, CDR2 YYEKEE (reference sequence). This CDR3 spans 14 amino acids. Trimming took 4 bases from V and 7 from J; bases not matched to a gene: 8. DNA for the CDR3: TGTGCCAGCAGCCCCACAGGGGGCGTGATTGGCTACACCTTC. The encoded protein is CASSPTGGVIGYTF.

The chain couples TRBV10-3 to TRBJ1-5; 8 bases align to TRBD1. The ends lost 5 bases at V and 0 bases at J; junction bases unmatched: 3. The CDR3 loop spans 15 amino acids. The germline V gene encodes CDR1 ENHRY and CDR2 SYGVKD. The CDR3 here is CAISRTGNSNQPQHF. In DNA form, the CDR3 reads TGTGCCATCAGTAGGACAGGGAATAGCAATCAGCCCCAGCATTTT.

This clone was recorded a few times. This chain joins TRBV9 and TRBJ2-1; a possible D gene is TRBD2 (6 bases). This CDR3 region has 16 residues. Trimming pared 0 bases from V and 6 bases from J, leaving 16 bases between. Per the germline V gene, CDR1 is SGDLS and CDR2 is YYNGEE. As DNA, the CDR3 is TGTGCCAGCAGCGTAGGGGGAGGAGAAGAGGGCAATGAGCAGTTCTTC. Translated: CASSVGGGEEGNEQFF. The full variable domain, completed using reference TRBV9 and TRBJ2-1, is DSGVTQTPKHLITATGQRVTLRCSPRSGDLSVYWYQQSLDQGLQFLIQYYNGEERAKGNILERFSAQQFPDLHSELNLSSLELGDSALYFCASSVGGGEEGNEQFFGPGTRLTVL.

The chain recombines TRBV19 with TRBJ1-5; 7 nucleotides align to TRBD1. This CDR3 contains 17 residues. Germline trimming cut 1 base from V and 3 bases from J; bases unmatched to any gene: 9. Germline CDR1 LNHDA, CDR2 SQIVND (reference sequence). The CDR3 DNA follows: TGTGCCAGTAGTATAGGAGGACAGGCCTACCTCAATCAGCCCCAGCATTTT. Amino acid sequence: CASSIGGQAYLNQPQHF.

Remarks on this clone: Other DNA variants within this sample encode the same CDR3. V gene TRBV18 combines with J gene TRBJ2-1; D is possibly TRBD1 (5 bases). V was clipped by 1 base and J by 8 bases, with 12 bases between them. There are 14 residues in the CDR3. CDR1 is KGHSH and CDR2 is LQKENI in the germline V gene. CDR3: CASSPQSGWDEQFF. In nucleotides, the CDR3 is TGTGCCAGCTCACCACAGTCAGGGTGGGATGAGCAGTTCTTC.

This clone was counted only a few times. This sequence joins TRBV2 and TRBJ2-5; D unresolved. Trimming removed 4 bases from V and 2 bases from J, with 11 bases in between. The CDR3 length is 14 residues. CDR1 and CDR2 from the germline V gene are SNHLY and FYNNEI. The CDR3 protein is CASSVGRSQETQYF. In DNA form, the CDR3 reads TGTGCCAGCAGTGTAGGTAGGAGTCAAGAGACCCAGTACTTC.

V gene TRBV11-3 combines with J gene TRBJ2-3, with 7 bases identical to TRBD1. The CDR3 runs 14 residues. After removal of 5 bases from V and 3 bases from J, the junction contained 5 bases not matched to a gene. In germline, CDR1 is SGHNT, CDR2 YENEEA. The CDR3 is CASSQQGLTDTQYF. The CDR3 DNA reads TGTGCCAGCAGCCAACAGGGGTTGACAGATACGCAGTATTTT.